The present entry profiles one T cell receptor (beta chain) with its context. Its specificity is not known. CDR3 size: 16 residues. The germline gives CDR1 SQVTM, CDR2 ANQGSEA. The ends lost 4 bases at V and 1 base at J; junction bases unmatched: 11. This specimen belongs to a study of T cell repertoires in aging, cancer and after chemotherapy. The overall study: Millions of TCR reads made up the full dataset.

TRB rearrangements spanning V, D and J were amplified using mixed TRB-A/B primers. TCRdb reanalysed the multiplex PCR reads using MiXCR and keeps one entry per CDR3 protein. Altogether several thousand distinct CDR3 sequences are present, around 57% being singletons, with the ten largest covering 20% to 25%. Study conclusions and caveats: Healthy donors lost TCR diversity with age mainly through richness, cancer patients through richness and evenness.

TCR beta rearrangements were amplified from peripheral blood genomic DNA. V and J are TRBV29-1 and TRBJ1-1, with TRBD1 matching over 8 bases. This TCR derives from a human donor in good health. Material: blood. CDR3 bases: TGCAGCGTTGCCCCTACAGGGGGTGTCCAGAACACTGAAGCTTTCTTT. It encodes CSVAPTGGVQNTEAFF.